What follows describes a single TCR beta chain. Its antigen remains unknown. These data originate in a study of T cell responses to AZD1222 COVID-19 vaccine. On the study more broadly: Some second doses came at about 4 weeks and others at about 12 weeks; these were pooled. Findings and caveats of the study: Two AZD1222 doses significantly raised spike-specific TCR breadth and depth over controls. Most donors were white British and more were female, and clonal diversity was possibly underestimated. Among those given AZD1222, only five or six were seropositive at baseline.

This CDR3 is 13 amino acids long. Germline V gives CDR1 SGDLS, CDR2 YYNGEE. Trimming shortened V by 0 bases and J by 4 bases, and 7 bases separated the two germline ends. Profiling relied on immunoSEQ multiplex PCR, and the TCRdb table lists in-frame clones only, not all of them. Here the sample spans 95,000 to 110,000 clones, about 89% being singletons. This TCR was recovered from an adult in good health. The sample here was peripheral blood, taken on day 0 of AZD1222 vaccination. This chain uses TRBV9 with TRBJ1-1; D is ambiguous. CDR3 DNA: TGTGCCAGCAGCGTAGGAAAGGGCACTGAAGCTTTCTTT. Protein product: CASSVGKGTEAFF.